A single T cell receptor beta chain is shown here with its context. V was clipped by 2 bases and J by 4 bases; unmatched bases: 7. The CDR3 loop spans 15 amino acids. The germline V gene has CDR1 SGHVS and CDR2 FNYEAQ. TCRdb's copy holds only in-frame clones and misses some; the assay was immunoSEQ multiplex PCR. The table shows around 300,000 clones, with about 80% occurring only once. This sample was taken from a study of blood T cell repertoires in COVID-19. Across the study: Sources were T cells, B-cell-depleted T cells, or PBMCs; the material itself was cDNA or gDNA.

The source material was peripheral blood. The chain links TRBV7-6 to TRBJ2-7; the match to TRBD1 covers 8 bases. The receptor's source is a woman in her 50s who had recovered from COVID-19. CDR3 sequence: CASSLRARGRYEQYF. The CDR3 bases are TGTGCCAGCAGCTTAAGGGCCAGGGGGCGGTACGAGCAGTACTTC.